These 26 T cell receptor beta chains share one sample of origin, sequenced in a study of tissue T cells after allogeneic stem cell transplantation. The protocol was immunoSEQ multiplex PCR, while the TCRdb copy is restricted to in-frame clones and leaves out a portion. The table lists over 950 clones, more than 45% of them singletons. The time point here: mouse harvest day 14 after allogeneic transplant. Each mouse received 10^7 T-cell-depleted marrow cells plus 10^6 splenic CD5+ T cells by tail vein. Material: gut tissue. These receptors came from a female BALB/c mouse given C57BL/6 T cells with graft-versus-host disease after an allogeneic hematopoietic cell transplant.

With respect to this clone: Germline and genes here are mouse. The read terminates 1 residue before the CDR3 end, so the remaining end is supplied by the germline J gene. The chain joins TRBV19 to TRBJ1-1, with no clear D. CDR1 and CDR2 (germline): FNHDT, SITEND (reference sequence). V dropped 6 bases and J dropped 1 base, with 4 bases sitting between them. This CDR3 contains 11 residues. Incomplete CDR3 DNA: TGTGCCAGCAACAGGAACACAGAAGTCTTC. This sequence encodes CASNRNTEVF. The full CDR3 sequence reads CASNRNTEVFF.

Comment on this clone: Mouse names are used for the genes. The DNA ends 1 residue before the CDR3 does, and the rest of the CDR3 is filled in from the germline J gene. The chain employs TRBV15 and TRBJ2-4, with 11 positions matching TRBD2. Germline V gene data show CDR1 as SGHND and CDR2 as FRSKSL. The CDR3 spans 14 residues. The V segment lost 4 bases and the J segment 3 bases; nucleotides outside the gene matches: 0. The chain's CDR3 is CASSWTGGQNTLYF. The CDR3 DNA, read in part, is TGTGCCAGCAGTTGGACTGGGGGGCAAAACACCTTGTAC.

A note on this clone: Gene names are the mouse ones. Coverage ceases 1 residue before the CDR3 finishes, and the germline J gene fills in the end. The chain employs TRBV12-1 and TRBJ2-5; TRBD2 matches at 9 bases. Germline V lookup: CDR1 SGHSN, CDR2 HYEKVE. Trimming removed 3 bases from V and 3 bases from J; junction bases left unmatched: 3. The CDR3 is 14 amino acids. The CDR3 DNA, read in part, is TGTGCCAGCTCTTCCGACTGGGGGCAAGACACCCAGTAC. Translation: CASSSDWGQDTQY. The whole CDR3 protein is CASSSDWGQDTQYF.

Remarks on this clone: The genes are named according to mouse. The read terminates 1 residue before the CDR3 end, so the remaining end is supplied by the germline J gene. The J gene is TRBJ2-2, the V gene TRBV15; the match to TRBD2 covers 9 bases. V was clipped by 3 bases and J by 3 bases; unmatched bases: 5. Germline lookup yields CDR1 SGHND and CDR2 FRSKSL. There are 16 residues in the CDR3. This CDR3 reads CASSFAWGGDTGQLYF. The part of the CDR3 DNA that was read is TGTGCCAGCAGTTTTGCCTGGGGGGGGGACACCGGGCAGCTCTAC.

This clone occurred a few times. Gene names refer to mouse genes. Coverage ceases 1 residue before the CDR3 finishes, and the germline J gene fills in the end. V is TRBV26 and J is TRBJ2-5, with a weak D call TRBD2 (5 bases). Germline-derived CDR1 and CDR2 are KGHPV and FQNQEV (reference sequence). The CDR3 length is 15 residues. The germline V and J ends were trimmed by 1 base and 0 bases, with 8 bases remaining between them. The CDR3 DNA, read in part, is TGTGCCAGCAGTCTGTTGGGGAGGAACCAAGACACCCAGTAC. Its protein product is CASSLLGRNQDTQY. The whole CDR3 is CASSLLGRNQDTQYF.

By sample share, this clone is large. Germline and genes here are mouse. The read terminates 1 residue ahead of where the CDR3 ends, so the germline J gene completes it. The V call is TRBV14, the J call TRBJ2-1; 11 bases fit TRBD1. CDR3 size: 15 residues. Germline-derived CDR1 and CDR2 are SGHDT and FRDEAV. Trimming at V came to 2 bases and at J to 3 bases, leaving 1 base not matched to a gene. CDR3 DNA (partial): TGTGCCAGCAGTTTGGGGACAGGGGGCTATGCTGAGCAGTTC. This encodes CASSLGTGGYAEQF. The CDR3 as a whole reads CASSLGTGGYAEQFF.

As to this clone: Each gene name is a mouse one. The read terminates 1 residue ahead of where the CDR3 ends, so the germline J gene completes it. J is TRBJ2-1 and V is TRBV13-3, with D unresolved. This CDR3 comprises 13 residues. Germline values: CDR1 NNHDY, CDR2 SYVADS. The germline V and J ends were trimmed by 3 bases and 4 bases, with 8 bases remaining between them. CDR3 DNA (partial): TGTGCCAGCAGTGGGGGTGGTTATGCTGAGCAGTTC. Its translation: CASSGGGYAEQF. The whole CDR3 sequence reads CASSGGGYAEQFF.

About this clone itself: The gene names here belong to mouse. The read ends 1 residue early relative to the CDR3; the germline J gene fills the gap. The gene calls are TRBV15 and TRBJ1-3; D not certain. Germline-derived CDR1 and CDR2 are SGHND and FRSKSL. This CDR3 has 13 amino acids. V dropped 3 bases and J dropped 0 bases, with 3 bases sitting between them. CDR3 bases read: TGTGCCAGCAGTTTGAATTCTGGAAATACGCTCTAT. Protein: CASSLNSGNTLY. The entire CDR3 reads CASSLNSGNTLYF.

A few counts support this clone. Gene names follow the mouse nomenclature. The CDR3 end lies 1 residue beyond the end of the read and is filled in from the germline J gene. The genes are TRBV23 and TRBJ2-5; the table calls TRBD1, which could not be checked here. CDR1 is KGHTA and CDR2 is FQNQQP in the germline V gene. The CDR3 contains 15 residues. The part of the CDR3 DNA that was read is TGCTCCAGCAGTCAATCACCGGGACAACAAGACACCCAGTAC. This gives the protein CSSSQSPGQQDTQY. The full CDR3 reads CSSSQSPGQQDTQYF.

A remark on this clone: Germline and genes here are mouse. Partial CDR3 DNA: TGCACCTGCAGTGCGGGACAGTCTCGTGCAGAAACGCTGTAT. Its protein product is CTCSAGQSRAETLY. The full CDR3 sequence reads CTCSAGQSRAETLYF. The rearrangement links TRBV1 to TRBJ2-3, with 7 bases that match TRBD1. The read stops 1 residue short of the end of the CDR3; the missing end is completed from the germline J gene. Germline CDR1 NSQYPW, CDR2 LRSPGD (reference sequence). The CDR3 has 15 amino acids. The V gene end was trimmed by 3 bases and the J gene end by 1 base; junction bases not matched to a gene: 4.

This clone turned up a few times. The gene names given are mouse names. The read ends 1 residue early relative to the CDR3; the germline J gene fills the gap. This rearrangement joins TRBV26 to TRBJ2-1, with unresolved D. The CDR3 has 12 residues. Germline V gene data show CDR1 as KGHPV and CDR2 as FQNQEV (reference sequence). With 2 bases removed from V and 4 bases from J, the gap between germline ends came to 3 bases. CDR3 sequence: CASSLEYAEQFF. The part of the CDR3 DNA that was read is TGTGCCAGCAGTCTGGAATATGCTGAGCAGTTC. The entire variable domain, with the rest obtained from reference TRBV26 and TRBJ2-1, is as follows: NSKVIQTPRYLVKGQGQKAKMRCIPEKGHPVVFWYQQNKNNEFKFLINFQNQEVLQQIDMTEKRFSAECPSNSPCSLEIQSSEAGDSALYLCASSLEYAEQFFGPGTRLTVL.

Of note for this clone: The gene names given are mouse names. The CDR3 end lies 1 residue beyond the end of the read and is filled in from the germline J gene. The sample contains more than one DNA sequence encoding this CDR3. This chain links TRBV13-3 with TRBJ2-7; 8 bases fit TRBD2. With 7 bases clipped from V and 0 bases from J, the junction kept 6 bases outside the gene matches. Germline V gene lookup returns CDR1 NNHDY and CDR2 SYVADS. This CDR3 is 14 amino acids long. The sequenced CDR3 bases are TGTGCCAGCGGTGGGGGGGGCACCTCCTATGAACAGTAC. This codes for CASGGGGTSYEQY. The whole CDR3 region reads CASGGGGTSYEQYF.

This clone rates as large. Germline and genes here are mouse. The read halts 1 residue ahead of the CDR3 end, with the missing end drawn from the germline J gene. The chain has TRBV2 and TRBJ2-7; weak D call: TRBD2 (6 bases). The CDR3 spans 13 residues. Per germline, CDR1 LGHNA and CDR2 YSYQKL. V lost 0 bases to trimming and J lost 6 bases, with 9 bases between them. This chain's CDR3 is CASSQDWGGEQYF. The sequenced CDR3 bases are TGTGCCAGCAGCCAAGACTGGGGCGGTGAACAGTAC.

Concerning this clone itself: All gene names here are mouse names. The read terminates 1 residue ahead of where the CDR3 ends, so the germline J gene completes it. The chain uses TRBV26 and TRBJ1-2; D unresolved. The V end lost 3 bases, the J end lost 2 bases, and 7 bases lay between the germline ends. Looked up from germline, CDR1 is KGHPV and CDR2 is FQNQEV (reference sequence). The CDR3 has 13 residues. The CDR3 sequence: CASSLRQNSDYTF. The DNA read from the CDR3 is TGTGCCAGCAGTCTAAGGCAGAACTCCGACTACACC.

As to this clone: The genes are named according to mouse. The CDR3 end lies 1 residue beyond the end of the read and is filled in from the germline J gene. The chain employs TRBV23 and TRBJ2-5; no DNA check was done on the table's D call, TRBD2. The length of the CDR3 is 14 residues. The germline V gene has CDR1 KGHTA and CDR2 FQNQQP. Incomplete CDR3 DNA: TGCTCCAGCAGTCAAGTACTGGGGGAGGACACCCAGTAC. This codes for CSSSQVLGEDTQY. The full CDR3 protein is CSSSQVLGEDTQYF.

Comments on this clone: Genes and germline come from the mouse. Incomplete CDR3 DNA: TGTGCCAGCAGTCACGGACAGGGGGGCTCCGACTACACC. Residues: CASSHGQGGSDYT. The whole CDR3 region reads CASSHGQGGSDYTF. The chain is built from TRBV26 and TRBJ1-2; TRBD1 agrees at 10 bases. The read terminates 1 residue ahead of where the CDR3 ends, so the germline J gene completes it. This CDR3 has 14 amino acids. Germline trimming cut 4 bases from V and 4 bases from J; bases unmatched to any gene: 3. CDR1 is KGHPV and CDR2 is FQNQEV in the germline V gene (reference sequence).

Comments on this clone: Each gene name is a mouse one. The read is 1 residue too short to cover the CDR3 end, so that end is filled in from the germline J gene. The rearrangement links TRBV16 to TRBJ1-2; TRBD1 might be the D (5 bases). The germline V gene has CDR1 SGHSA and CDR2 FRNQAP. V was pared by 4 bases and J by 3 bases, with 9 bases between. This CDR3 spans 13 amino acids. The sequenced CDR3 bases are TGTGCAAGCAGCTCGACAGCTTACTCCGACTACACC. Translation: CASSSTAYSDYT. The complete CDR3 reads CASSSTAYSDYTF. The complete variable domain, with remaining parts taken from reference TRBV16 and TRBJ1-2, reads NAGVIQTPRHKVTGKGQEATLWCEPISGHSAVFWYRQTIVQGLEFLTYFRNQAPIDDSGMPKERFSAQMPNQSHSTLKIQSTQPQDSAVYLCASSSTAYSDYTFGSGTRLLVI.

A remark on this clone: The germline and genes are mouse ones. From the germline J gene comes the end of the CDR3, since the read stops 1 residue before it. The chain joins TRBV13-1 to TRBJ2-2; D gene ambiguous. The CDR3 has 14 amino acids. Trimming removed 0 bases at V and 1 base at J, with 4 bases between. CDR1 is NSHNY, CDR2 SYGAGN, per germline. The CDR3 reads CASSDVGNTGQLYF. CDR3 DNA, as far as it was read: TGTGCCAGCAGTGATGTGGGAAACACCGGGCAGCTCTAC.

On this clone itself: The germline and genes are mouse ones. The read is 1 residue too short to cover the CDR3 end, so that end is filled in from the germline J gene. The rearrangement links TRBV26 to TRBJ1-2, with D tentatively TRBD1 (6 bases). This CDR3 comprises 13 residues. V was trimmed by 4 bases and J by 0 bases, leaving 6 bases between them. Germline lookup yields CDR1 KGHPV and CDR2 FQNQEV (reference sequence). CDR3 amino acids: CASSRTANSDYTF. CDR3 bases read: TGTGCCAGCAGTCGGACAGCAAACTCCGACTACACC.

The count of this clone is one. Gene labels here are mouse ones. Partial CDR3 DNA: TGTGCCAGCAGACCTGGGGCTAGTGCAGAAACGCTGTAT. Translated: CASRPGASAETLY. The full CDR3 reads CASRPGASAETLYF. This chain uses TRBV3 with TRBJ2-3; weak D call: TRBD2 (6 bases). Coverage ceases 1 residue before the CDR3 finishes, and the germline J gene fills in the end. From germline, CDR1 is SNHLY and CDR2 FYNGKV (reference sequence). Trimming removed 6 bases at V and 0 bases at J, with 10 bases between. The CDR3 consists of 14 residues.

Turning to this clone: The gene names here belong to mouse. The CDR3 goes on 1 residue after the read ends, and that part is filled in from the germline J gene. The chain is built from TRBV12-2 and TRBJ2-3; TRBD1 aligns across 7 bases. This CDR3 spans 14 amino acids. The germline V gene encodes CDR1 SGHLS and CDR2 HYDKME. V dropped 3 bases and J dropped 3; count of bases not matched to a gene: 5. CDR3 region: CASSTQGKAETLYF. The CDR3 DNA, read in part, is TGTGCCAGCTCTACACAGGGGAAAGCAGAAACGCTGTAT. The full variable domain, completed using reference TRBV12-2 and TRBJ2-3, is NSGVVQSPRYIIKGKGERSILKCIPISGHLSVAWYQQTQGQELKFFIQHYDKMERDKGNLPSRFSVQQFDDYHSEMNMSALELEDSAVYFCASSTQGKAETLYFGSGTRLTVL.

Note on this clone: Gene names are the mouse ones. With the read ending 1 residue before the CDR3 end, the germline J gene is used to fill in that end. This sequence joins TRBV12-1 and TRBJ1-3; 10 bases are shared with TRBD1. Germline V lookup: CDR1 SGHSN, CDR2 HYEKVE. V lost 1 base and J lost 3; bases outside the gene matches: 5. The CDR3 totals 16 residues. CDR3 region: CASSLLGQGLGNTLYF. Incomplete CDR3 DNA: TGTGCCAGCTCTCTTCTGGGACAGGGGCTTGGAAATACGCTCTAT.

For this clone: All gene names here are mouse names. The missing CDR3 end, 1 residue past where the read stops, is filled in from the germline J gene. The rearrangement links TRBV3 to TRBJ2-1; 10 bases agree with TRBD2. From germline, CDR1 is SNHLY and CDR2 FYNGKV (reference sequence). J lost 3 bases, V lost 5 bases, and 1 base had no gene match. The CDR3 covers 14 residues. This CDR3 is CASSLGGRYAEQFF. The sequenced part of the CDR3 DNA is TGTGCCAGCAGCCTGGGGGGGCGCTATGCTGAGCAGTTC.

This clone was detected only a few times. All gene names here are mouse names. The CDR3 is cut off 1 residue early in the read; its end comes from the germline J gene. The chain employs TRBV16 and TRBJ2-5, with TRBD2 matching over 8 bases. Germline lookup yields CDR1 SGHSA and CDR2 FRNQAP. J gave up 4 bases and V 0 bases, and 3 bases lay outside the gene matches. The CDR3 consists of 15 residues. The part of the CDR3 DNA that was read is TGTGCAAGCAGCTTAGACGGACTGGGCGAAGACACCCAGTAC. Amino acid sequence: CASSLDGLGEDTQY. The CDR3, in full, reads CASSLDGLGEDTQYF.

This clone qualifies as large (0.1 to 1%). All gene names here are mouse names. From the germline J gene comes the end of the CDR3, since the read stops 1 residue before it. The V gene is TRBV2, the J gene TRBJ2-7; 10 bases map to TRBD1. Germline CDR1 LGHNA, CDR2 YSYQKL. This CDR3 has 15 amino acids. With V trimmed by 1 base and J by 4 bases, 4 bases remained unmatched. CDR3 bases read: TGTGCCAGCAGCCAAGGACAGGGGGCCCCTTATGAACAGTAC. It codes for CASSQGQGAPYEQY. The complete CDR3 reads CASSQGQGAPYEQYF.

On this clone: Gene names denote mouse genes. The read terminates 1 residue ahead of where the CDR3 ends, so the germline J gene completes it. The chain links TRBV19 to TRBJ2-7; D gene unclear. The CDR3 runs to 12 residues. Between the trimmed V and J ends, which lost 10 bases and 8 bases, there was a span of 19 bases. Per germline, CDR1 FNHDT and CDR2 SITEND (reference sequence). The CDR3 DNA, read in part, is TGTGCCCGCCGTATAGGCACTTATCAACAGTAC. Its protein is CARRIGTYQQY. The complete CDR3 protein is CARRIGTYQQYF.